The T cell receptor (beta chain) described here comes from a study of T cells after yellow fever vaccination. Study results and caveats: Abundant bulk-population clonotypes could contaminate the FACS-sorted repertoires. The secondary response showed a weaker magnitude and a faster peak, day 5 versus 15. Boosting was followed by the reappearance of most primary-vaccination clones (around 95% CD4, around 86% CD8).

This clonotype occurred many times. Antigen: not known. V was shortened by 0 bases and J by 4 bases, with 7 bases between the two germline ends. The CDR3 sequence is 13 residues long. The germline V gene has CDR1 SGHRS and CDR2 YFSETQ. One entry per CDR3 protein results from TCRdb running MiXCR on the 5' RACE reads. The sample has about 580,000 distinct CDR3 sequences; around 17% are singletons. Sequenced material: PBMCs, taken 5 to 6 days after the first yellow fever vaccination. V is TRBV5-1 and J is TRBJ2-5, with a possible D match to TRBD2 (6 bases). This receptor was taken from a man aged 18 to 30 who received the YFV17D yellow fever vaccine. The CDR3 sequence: CASSLGLGETQYF. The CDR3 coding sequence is TGCGCCAGCAGCTTGGGACTAGGAGAGACCCAGTACTTC.